The following is a TCR beta chain sequence with its context. CDR1 LNHDA and CDR2 SQIVND come from the germline V gene (reference sequence). There are 14 residues in the CDR3. The germline V and J ends were trimmed by 4 bases and 2 bases, with 9 bases remaining between them. The sample is drawn from a study of blood T cell repertoires in COVID-19. Study-wide background: Some COVID-19 samples were acute and others convalescent; all came from the United States, Italy and Spain. T cells, B-cell-depleted T cells, or PBMCs provided the cDNA or gDNA that served as material.

Original processing methods: Estimation of nucleated cell counts was performed using reference gene primer amplification. Some clones are missing from TCRdb's copy, which holds only in-frame ones; the method was immunoSEQ multiplex PCR. That table is the source of V, J and clone size, and D and trimming were worked out from the DNA. This table has over 150,000 clones, approximately 84% appearing once. The receptor was derived from a man between 65 and 85 years old with active or convalescent COVID-19. This rearrangement joins TRBV19 to TRBJ2-1; D possibly corresponds to TRBD1 (6 bases). Sequenced material: peripheral blood. CDR3 protein: CASSRQGTYNEQFF. The CDR3, as DNA: TGTGCCAGTAGTAGGCAGGGGACCTACAATGAGCAGTTCTTC.